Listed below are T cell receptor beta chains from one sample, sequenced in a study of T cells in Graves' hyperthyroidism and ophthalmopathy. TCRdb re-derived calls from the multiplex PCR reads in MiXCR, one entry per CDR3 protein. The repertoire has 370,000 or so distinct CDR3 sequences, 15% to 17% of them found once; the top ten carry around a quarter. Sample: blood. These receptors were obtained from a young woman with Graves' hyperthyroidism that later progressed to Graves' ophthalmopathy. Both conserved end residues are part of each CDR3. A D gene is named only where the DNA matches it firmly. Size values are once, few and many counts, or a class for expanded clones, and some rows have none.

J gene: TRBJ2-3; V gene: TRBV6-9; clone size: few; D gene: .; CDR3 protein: CASSYGSRADTQYF; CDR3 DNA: TGTGCCAGCAGTTATGGATCTAGGGCAGATACGCAGTATTTT
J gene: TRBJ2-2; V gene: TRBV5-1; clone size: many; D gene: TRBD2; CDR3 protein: CASSVLAAGELFF; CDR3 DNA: TGCGCCAGCAGCGTACTAGCGGCCGGGGAGCTGTTTTTT
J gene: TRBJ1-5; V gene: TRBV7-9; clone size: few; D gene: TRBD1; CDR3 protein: CASSFSGGAGNQPQHF; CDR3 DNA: TGTGCCAGCAGCTTTTCAGGGGGCGCAGGCAATCAGCCCCAGCATTTT
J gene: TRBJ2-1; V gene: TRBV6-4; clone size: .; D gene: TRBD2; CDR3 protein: CASSDYRAGVAEQFF; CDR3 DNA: TGTGCCAGCAGTGACTATAGAGCGGGAGTAGCTGAGCAGTTCTTC
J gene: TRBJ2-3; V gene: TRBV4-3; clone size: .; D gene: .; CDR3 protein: CASSQDLVPRTDTQYF; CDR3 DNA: TGCGCCAGCAGCCAAGACCTCGTCCCCCGCACAGATACGCAGTATTTT
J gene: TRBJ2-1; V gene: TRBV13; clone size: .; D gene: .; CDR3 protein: CASSLDWGSYNEQFF; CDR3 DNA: TGTGCCAGCAGCTTGGATTGGGGATCCTACAATGAGCAGTTCTTC
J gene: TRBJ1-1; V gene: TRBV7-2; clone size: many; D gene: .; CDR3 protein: CASSLAGRAGEAFF; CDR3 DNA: TGTGCCAGCAGCTTAGCCGGCAGGGCCGGTGAAGCTTTCTTT
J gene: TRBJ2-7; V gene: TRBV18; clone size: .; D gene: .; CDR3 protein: CASSPLTRAHYEQYF; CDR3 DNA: TGTGCCAGCTCACCACTCACAAGGGCCCACTACGAGCAGTACTTC
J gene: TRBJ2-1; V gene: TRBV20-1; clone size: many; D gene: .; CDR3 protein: CSASSLANEQFF; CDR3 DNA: TGCAGTGCTAGTTCGCTAGCCAATGAGCAGTTCTTC
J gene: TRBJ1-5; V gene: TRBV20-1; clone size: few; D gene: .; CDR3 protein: CSAPDRGTNSNQPQHF; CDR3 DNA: TGCAGTGCGCCCGACAGAGGAACAAATAGCAATCAGCCCCAGCATTTT
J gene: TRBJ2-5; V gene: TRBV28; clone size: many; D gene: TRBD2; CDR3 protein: CASSDGTSGKGQETQYF; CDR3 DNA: TGTGCCAGCAGTGACGGGACTAGCGGGAAGGGCCAAGAGACCCAGTACTTC
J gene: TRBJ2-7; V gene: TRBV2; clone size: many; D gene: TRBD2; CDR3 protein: CASRYSGSKGEQYF; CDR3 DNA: TGTGCCAGCAGATATAGCGGGAGTAAAGGCGAGCAGTACTTC
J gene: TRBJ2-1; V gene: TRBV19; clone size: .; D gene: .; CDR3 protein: CASSIARGASAYNEQFF; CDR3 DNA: TGTGCCAGTAGTATAGCCAGGGGGGCGTCCGCCTACAATGAGCAGTTCTTC
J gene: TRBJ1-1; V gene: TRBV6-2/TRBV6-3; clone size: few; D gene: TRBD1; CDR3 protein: CASRQVSGTGFPAFF; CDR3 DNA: TGTGCCAGCCGTCAAGTCTCGGGGACAGGGTTTCCAGCTTTCTTT
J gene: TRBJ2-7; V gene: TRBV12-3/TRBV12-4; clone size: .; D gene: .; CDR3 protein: CASNLGVWAPTWKQYF; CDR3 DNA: TGTGCCAGCAATTTAGGTGTTTGGGCCCCGACGTGGAAGCAGTACTTC
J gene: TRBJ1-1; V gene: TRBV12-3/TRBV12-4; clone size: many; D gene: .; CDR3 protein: CASSLKGFRTEAFF; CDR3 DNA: TGTGCCAGCAGTTTAAAGGGGTTTAGGACTGAAGCTTTCTTT
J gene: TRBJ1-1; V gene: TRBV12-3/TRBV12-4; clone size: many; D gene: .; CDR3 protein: CASSRGPNTEAFF; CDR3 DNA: TGTGCCAGCAGTCGAGGTCCGAACACTGAAGCTTTCTTT
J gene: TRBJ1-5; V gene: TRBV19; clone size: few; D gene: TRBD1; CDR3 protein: CASSTPTGRANQPQHF; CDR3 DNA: TGTGCCAGTAGTACTCCGACAGGGAGGGCGAATCAGCCCCAGCATTTT
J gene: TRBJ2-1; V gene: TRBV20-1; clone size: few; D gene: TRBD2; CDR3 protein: CSARGTSGSSYNEQFF; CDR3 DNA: TGCAGTGCTAGGGGGACTAGCGGGAGCTCCTACAATGAGCAGTTCTTC
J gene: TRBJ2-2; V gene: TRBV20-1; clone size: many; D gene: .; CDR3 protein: CSATGTTDTGELFF; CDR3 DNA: TGCAGTGCCACCGGGACAACTGACACCGGGGAGCTGTTTTTT
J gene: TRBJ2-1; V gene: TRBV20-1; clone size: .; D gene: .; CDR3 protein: CSASTSRAYNEQFF; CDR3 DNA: TGCAGTGCATCTACTAGTCGCGCCTACAATGAGCAGTTCTTC
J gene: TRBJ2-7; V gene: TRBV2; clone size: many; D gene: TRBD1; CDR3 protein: CASSESQSNRGDEQYF; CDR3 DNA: TGTGCCAGCAGTGAATCACAAAGCAACAGGGGGGACGAGCAGTACTTC
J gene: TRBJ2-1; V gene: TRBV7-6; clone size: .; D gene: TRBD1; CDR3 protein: CASSTGVRQFF; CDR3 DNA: TGTGCCAGCAGCACAGGGGTACGGCAGTTCTTC
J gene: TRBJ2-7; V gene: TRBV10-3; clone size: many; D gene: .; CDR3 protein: CAISESQDEQYF; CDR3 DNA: TGTGCCATCAGTGAGTCCCAAGACGAGCAGTACTTC
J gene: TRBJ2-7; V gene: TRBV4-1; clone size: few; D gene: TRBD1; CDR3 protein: CASSWGGTGGEYEQYF; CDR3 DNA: TGCGCCAGCAGCTGGGGTGGGACAGGGGGTGAATACGAGCAGTACTTC
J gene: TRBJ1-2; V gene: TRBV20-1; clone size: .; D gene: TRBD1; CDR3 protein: CSSTPTGETF; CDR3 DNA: TGCAGTTCAACCCCGACAGGGGAAACCTTC
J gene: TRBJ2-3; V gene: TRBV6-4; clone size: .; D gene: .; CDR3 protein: CASSVSNGDTQYF; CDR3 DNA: TGTGCCAGCAGTGTTAGTAACGGAGATACGCAGTATTTT
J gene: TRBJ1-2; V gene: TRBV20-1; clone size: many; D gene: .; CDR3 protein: CSAQTGNTGYGYTF; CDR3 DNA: TGCAGTGCTCAAACCGGAAACACGGGCTATGGCTACACCTTC
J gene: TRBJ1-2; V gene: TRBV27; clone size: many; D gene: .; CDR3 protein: CASSEAGQSHRGYTF; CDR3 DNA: TGTGCCAGCAGTGAGGCAGGACAGTCCCATCGTGGCTACACCTTC
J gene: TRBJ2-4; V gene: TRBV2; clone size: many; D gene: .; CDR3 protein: CASSERGETTKNIQYF; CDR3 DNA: TGTGCCAGCAGTGAAAGGGGGGAAACAACTAAAAACATTCAGTACTTC
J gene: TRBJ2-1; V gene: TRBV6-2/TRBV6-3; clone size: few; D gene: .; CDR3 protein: CASSYSATSSNEQFF; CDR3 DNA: TGTGCCAGCAGTTACTCGGCTACTAGTTCCAATGAGCAGTTCTTC
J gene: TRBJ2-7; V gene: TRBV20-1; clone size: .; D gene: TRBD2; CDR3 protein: CSARALAGAEQYF; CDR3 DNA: TGCAGTGCTAGGGCGCTAGCGGGAGCCGAGCAGTACTTC
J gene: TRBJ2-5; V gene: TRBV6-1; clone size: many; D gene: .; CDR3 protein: CASSLGERETQYF; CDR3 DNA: TGTGCCAGCAGTCTGGGGGAGAGGGAGACCCAGTACTTC
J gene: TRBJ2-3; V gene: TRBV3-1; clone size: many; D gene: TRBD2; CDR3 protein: CASSQILAGGTDTQYF; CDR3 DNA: TGTGCCAGCAGCCAAATATTAGCGGGAGGCACAGATACGCAGTATTTT
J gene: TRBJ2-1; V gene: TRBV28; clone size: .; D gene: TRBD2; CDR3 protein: CATASGLRYNEQFF; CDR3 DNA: TGTGCCACAGCTAGCGGACTTCGCTACAATGAGCAGTTCTTC
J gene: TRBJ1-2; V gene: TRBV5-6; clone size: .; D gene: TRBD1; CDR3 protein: CASSVRDRIYGYTF; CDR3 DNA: TGTGCCAGCAGCGTCCGGGACAGGATCTATGGCTACACCTTC
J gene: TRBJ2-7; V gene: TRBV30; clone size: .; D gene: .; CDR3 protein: CAWRGSYYEQYF; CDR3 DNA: TGTGCCTGGAGGGGATCATACTACGAGCAGTACTTC
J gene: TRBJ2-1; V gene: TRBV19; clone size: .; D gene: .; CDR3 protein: CASSMEGPTGTFDEQFF; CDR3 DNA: TGTGCCAGTAGTATGGAGGGCCCCACCGGGACATTCGATGAGCAGTTCTTC
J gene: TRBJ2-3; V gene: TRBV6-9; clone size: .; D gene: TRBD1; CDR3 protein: CASSYETGGTDTQYF; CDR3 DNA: TGTGCCAGCAGTTACGAGACAGGGGGGACAGATACGCAGTATTTT
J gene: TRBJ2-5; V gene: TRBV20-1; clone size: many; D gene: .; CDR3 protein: CSARDLAGSQETQYF; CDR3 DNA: TGCAGTGCTAGAGATCTGGCGGGGAGCCAAGAGACCCAGTACTTC
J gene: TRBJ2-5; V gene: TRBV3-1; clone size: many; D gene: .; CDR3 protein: CASSPDLRQETQYF; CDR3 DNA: TGTGCCAGCAGCCCGGACCTTCGGCAAGAGACCCAGTACTTC
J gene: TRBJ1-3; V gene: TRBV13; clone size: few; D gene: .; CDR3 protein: CASSLEGEGEAGNTIYF; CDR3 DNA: TGTGCCAGCAGCTTAGAGGGGGAAGGCGAGGCTGGAAACACCATATATTTT